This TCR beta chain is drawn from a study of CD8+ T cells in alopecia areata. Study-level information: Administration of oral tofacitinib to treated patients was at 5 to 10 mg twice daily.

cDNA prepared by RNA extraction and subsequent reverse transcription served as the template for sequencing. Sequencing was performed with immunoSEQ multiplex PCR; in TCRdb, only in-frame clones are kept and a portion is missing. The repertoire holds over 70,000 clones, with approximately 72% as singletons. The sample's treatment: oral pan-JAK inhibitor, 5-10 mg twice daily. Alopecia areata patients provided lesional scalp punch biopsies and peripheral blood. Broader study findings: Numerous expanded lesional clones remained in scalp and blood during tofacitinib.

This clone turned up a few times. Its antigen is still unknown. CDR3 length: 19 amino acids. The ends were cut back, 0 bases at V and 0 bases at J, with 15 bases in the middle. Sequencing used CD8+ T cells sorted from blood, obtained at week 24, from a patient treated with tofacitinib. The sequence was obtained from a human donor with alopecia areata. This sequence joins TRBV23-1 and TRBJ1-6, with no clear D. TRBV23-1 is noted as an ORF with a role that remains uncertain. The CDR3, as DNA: TGCGCCAGCAGTCAATCAGGCTCCTTGGTTAACTCCTATAATTCACCCCTCCACTTT. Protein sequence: CASSQSGSLVNSYNSPLHF.